The subject of this entry is one T cell receptor (beta chain). Some clones are missing from TCRdb's copy, which holds only in-frame ones; the method was immunoSEQ multiplex PCR. Among roughly 6,600 clones, roughly 87% were seen once, and the ten largest hold around 9.1%. CDR1 and CDR2 from the germline V gene are SGHTA and FQGTGA. CDR3 size: 19 residues. After removal of 5 bases from V and 8 bases from J, the junction contained 21 bases not matched to a gene. These data originate in a study of blood T cell repertoires in COVID-19. Whole-study context: Acute and convalescent COVID-19 samples came from the United States, Italy and Spain. PBMCs, B-cell-depleted T cells, or T cells were the source of the cDNA or gDNA that made up the material.

Source material: peripheral blood. This clonotype was sampled from a human donor in a cohort sampled during active COVID-19. The donor label of this sample is uncertain. This rearrangement joins TRBV7-3 to TRBJ2-1, with 10 bases matching TRBD1. The CDR3 region is CASSPTYDRGHRSRYEQFF. DNA for the CDR3: TGTGCCAGCAGCCCAACCTATGACAGGGGGCATAGGTCTCGGTATGAGCAGTTCTTC.